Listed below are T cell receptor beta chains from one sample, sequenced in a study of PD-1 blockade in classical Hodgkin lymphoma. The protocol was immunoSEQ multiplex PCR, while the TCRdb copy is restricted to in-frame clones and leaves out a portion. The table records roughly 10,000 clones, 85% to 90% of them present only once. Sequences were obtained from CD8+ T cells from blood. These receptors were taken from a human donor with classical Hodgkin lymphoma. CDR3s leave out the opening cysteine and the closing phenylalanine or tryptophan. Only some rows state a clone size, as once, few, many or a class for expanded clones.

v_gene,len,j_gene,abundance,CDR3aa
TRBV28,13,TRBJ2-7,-,ASSLLSAGSGEQY
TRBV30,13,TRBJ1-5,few,AWSVLGVGNQPQH
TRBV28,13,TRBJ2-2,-,ASSLRFRGTGELF
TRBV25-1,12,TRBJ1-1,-,ASRAPRADTEAF
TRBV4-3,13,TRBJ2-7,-,ASSQLSGDNYEQY
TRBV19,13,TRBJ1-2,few,ASSIKVGLHYGYT
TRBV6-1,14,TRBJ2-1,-,ASSEIPGDSYNEQF
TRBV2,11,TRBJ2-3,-,ARDEDPADTQY
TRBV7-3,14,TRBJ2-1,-,ASSLVPSGMSSEQF
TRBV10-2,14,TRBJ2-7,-,ASAFSPLAGGYEQY
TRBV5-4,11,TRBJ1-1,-,ASSSSGWTEAF
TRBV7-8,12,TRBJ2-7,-,ASRFSDRPYEQY
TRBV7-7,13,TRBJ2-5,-,ASSLGSGSQETQY
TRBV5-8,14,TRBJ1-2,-,ASSLGSVAFFYGYT
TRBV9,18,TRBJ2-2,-,ASTGRVDRAMGEHPGELF
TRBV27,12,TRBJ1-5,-,ASSSTEASQPQH
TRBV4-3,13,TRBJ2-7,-,ASSHLGQETYEQY
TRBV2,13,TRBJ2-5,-,ASVAGGGWGETQY
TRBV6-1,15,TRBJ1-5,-,ASSEFGQGALIQPQH
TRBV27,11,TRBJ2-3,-,AAGGDSTDTQY
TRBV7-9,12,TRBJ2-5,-,ASSFRDHQETQY
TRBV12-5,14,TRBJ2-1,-,ASGLRLAGGRNEQF
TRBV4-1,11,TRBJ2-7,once,ASSLGQADEQY
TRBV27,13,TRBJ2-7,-,ASTMTGTGYYEQY
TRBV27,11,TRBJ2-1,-,ASSLGQGYEQF